This T cell receptor (beta chain) was sequenced in a study of response to subunit inactivated influenza vaccine. As regards this clonotype: The antigen is unknown.

TCRdb re-derived calls from the RT-PCR reads in MiXCR, one entry per CDR3 protein. The profile shows over 450,000 distinct CDR3 sequences, 10% to 15% of them singletons. Study-wide results and caveats: Few new T cells, the authors suggested, are recruited by each seasonal influenza vaccination.

Germline V gives CDR1 ENHRY, CDR2 SYGVKD. The ends were cut back, 3 bases at V and 5 bases at J, with 10 bases in the middle. There are 13 residues in the CDR3. This clonotype was obtained from a man in his fifties who received an inactivated influenza vaccine. Here the sequenced sample was PBMCs from blood, taken 45 days after vaccination. The chain combines TRBV10-3 with TRBJ2-5; no reliable D call. The CDR3 region has the DNA TGTGCCATCAGTGAATCCAGACTCGAGACCCAGTACTTC. The encoded protein is CAISESRLETQYF.